The entry below gives a single T cell receptor beta chain sequence along with its context. The data were obtained in a study of blood T cell repertoires in COVID-19. The table came from immunoSEQ multiplex PCR; TCRdb's copy has only in-frame clones and leaves some out. Of 150,000 to 250,000 clones listed, 79% were seen once; the top ten hold around 5.4%. Trimming removed 1 base from V and 5 bases from J; junction bases left unmatched: 8. CDR1 and CDR2 from the germline V gene are KGHSH and LQKENI. The CDR3 has 16 residues. What was sequenced was peripheral blood. This sequence was found in a woman in her 40s with COVID-19, enrolled during active disease. The genes are TRBV18 and TRBJ2-5; TRBD1 matches 9 bases. CDR3 in amino acids: CASSPRNRGPRETQYF. The CDR3 nucleotides read TGTGCCAGCTCACCACGCAACAGGGGGCCGAGGGAGACCCAGTACTTC. Using reference TRBV18 and TRBJ2-5 for the parts outside the CDR3, the full variable domain is NAGVMQNPRHLVRRRGQEARLRCSPMKGHSHVYWYRQLPEEGLKFMVYLQKENIIDESGMPKERFSAEFPKEGPSILRIQQVVRGDSAAYFCASSPRNRGPRETQYFGPGTRLLVL.